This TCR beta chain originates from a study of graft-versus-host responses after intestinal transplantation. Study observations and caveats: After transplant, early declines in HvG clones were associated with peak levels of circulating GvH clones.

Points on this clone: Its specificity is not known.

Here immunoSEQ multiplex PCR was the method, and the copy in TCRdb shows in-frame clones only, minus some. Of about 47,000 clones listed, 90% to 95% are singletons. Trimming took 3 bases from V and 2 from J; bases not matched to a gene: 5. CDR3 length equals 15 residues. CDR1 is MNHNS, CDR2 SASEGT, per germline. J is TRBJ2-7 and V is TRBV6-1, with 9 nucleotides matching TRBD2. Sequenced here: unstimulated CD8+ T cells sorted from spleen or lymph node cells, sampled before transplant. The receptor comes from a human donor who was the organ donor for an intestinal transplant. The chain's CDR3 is CASSENSGGAYEQYF. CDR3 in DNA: TGTGCCAGCAGTGAGAATAGCGGGGGAGCCTACGAGCAGTACTTC.